Listed here are 3 T cell receptor beta chains from one sample, sequenced in a study of shared clonotypes between healthy human individuals. Naive CD8 cells lacked CD45RO and underwent positive selection for CCR7, leaving out terminally differentiated effector memory CD45RA+ cells. The data were produced by immunoSEQ multiplex PCR, yet TCRdb's version contains in-frame clones alone and is incomplete. The sample includes approximately 740,000 clones, around 92% of them seen just once. Input material: naive CD8+ T cells sorted from blood. The receptors stem from a man aged 30 to 45 in good health.

The V gene is TRBV4-3, the J gene TRBJ2-7; D perhaps matches TRBD1 (6 bases). Trimming took 1 base from V and 6 from J, leaving 13 bases between them. The CDR3 is made up of 14 amino acids. Germline V lookup: CDR1 LGHNA, CDR2 YSLEER. The CDR3 loop reads CASSQAGQSGEQYF. Here the CDR3 DNA reads TGCGCCAGCAGCCAAGCCGGACAGTCAGGCGAGCAGTACTTC.

This chain uses TRBV27 with TRBJ2-7; D could derive from TRBD1 or TRBD2 (5 bases each). Germline V CDR1 and CDR2: MNHEY, SMNVEV (reference sequence). Trimming removed 5 bases from V and 1 base from J, with 15 bases in between. This CDR3 has 15 residues. CDR3 sequence reads: CASSPLAEGSYEQYF. The DNA for the CDR3 is TGTGCCAGCAGTCCCCTCGCCGAGGGGTCCTACGAGCAGTACTTC.

The V and J genes are TRBV2 and TRBJ2-3; 8 nucleotides agree with TRBD1. The CDR3 sequence is 16 residues long. J was trimmed by 2 bases and V by 7 bases; bases with no gene match: 11. Germline CDR1 SNHLY, CDR2 FYNNEI. CDR3 in DNA: TGTGCCAGCACAGCCCTCGGGACAGGCGTCACAGATACGCAGTATTTT. Its translation: CASTALGTGVTDTQYF.